Only a few counts were recorded for the clone carrying this T cell receptor beta chain. Antigen specificity is unknown. This record comes from a study of blood T cells in healthy people across ages. Broader study findings: Versus aged donors, long-lived donors had higher diversity and more naive CD4+ cells.

A second PCR of about 6 to 11 cycles used a sample-barcoded 5' primer and a J-beta primer mix. A template-switch adaptor containing 12 random nucleotides labeled each cDNA molecule. Using its own MiXCR run on the 5' RACE reads, TCRdb lists one record per CDR3 protein. Here the sample spans hundreds of thousands of distinct CDR3 sequences, more than 20% being singletons. Per the germline V gene, CDR1 is GTSNPN and CDR2 is SVGIG (reference sequence). The CDR3 spans 15 residues. V was cut by 0 bases and J by 6 bases, with 15 bases left in between. This sample also appeared in a second study, on T cells of mothers and their children.

The genes are TRBV30 and TRBJ2-1; the D is unclear. The TCR originated in a boy between 10 and 17 years old in good health. Sequenced sample: blood. CDR3 sequence reads: CAWSVQWPTTNEQFF. As DNA, the CDR3 is TGTGCCTGGAGTGTACAGTGGCCTACGACCAATGAGCAGTTCTTC.